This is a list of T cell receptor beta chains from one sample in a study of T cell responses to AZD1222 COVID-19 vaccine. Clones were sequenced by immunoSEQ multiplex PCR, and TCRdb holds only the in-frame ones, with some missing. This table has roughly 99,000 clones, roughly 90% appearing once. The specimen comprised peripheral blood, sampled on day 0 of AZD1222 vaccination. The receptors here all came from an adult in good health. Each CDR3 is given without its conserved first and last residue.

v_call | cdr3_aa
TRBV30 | AWSTGTEYQPQH
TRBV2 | ASSGEQY
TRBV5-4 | ASSLGQAYNYGYT
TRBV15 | ATSRETGRGFADTQY
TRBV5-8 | ASSPTGTDTQY
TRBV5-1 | ASSLAGASSTDTQY
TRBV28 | ASRSIGDGNYGYT
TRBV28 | ASSLRGTGNTEAF
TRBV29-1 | SVGGLAGSYEQY
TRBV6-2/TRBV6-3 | ASSYYTGAYEQY
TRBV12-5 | ASDPTGGDIQY
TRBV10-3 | AISSRVTYEQY
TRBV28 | ASRSLAYEQY
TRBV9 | ASSYPPDTGELF
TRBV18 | ASSPATGNSYEQY
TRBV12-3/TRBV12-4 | ASSLPPGSPLH
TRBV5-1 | ASSLGDGVREKLF
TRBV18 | ASSPPRVGRIMRMNTEAF
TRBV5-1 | ASSLTGPDEKLF
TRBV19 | ASSIGPREQY
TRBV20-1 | SASGEMSVYEQY
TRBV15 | ATSPLRGSYEQY
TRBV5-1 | ASSDPDTQY
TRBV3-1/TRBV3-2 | ASSQDGTGNYGYT
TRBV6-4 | ASRDSDNTGELF
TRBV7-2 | ASSLGLREQY
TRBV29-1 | SVDWAGGEFEQF
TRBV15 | ATSRDRGQLSGELF
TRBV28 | ASTPGGSNQPQH
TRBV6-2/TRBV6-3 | ASSYGTGGSYEQY
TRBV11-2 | ASSGQGMVTGANVLT
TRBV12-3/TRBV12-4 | ASRPESTGELF
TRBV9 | ASTRGRGTDTQY
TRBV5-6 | ASSFNAEQF
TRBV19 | ASSEEGRQPQH
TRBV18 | ASSPASRTETEAF
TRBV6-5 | AIQDRYNEQF
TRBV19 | ARTTGGGNYGYT
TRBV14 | ASSQVEFSFAEQF
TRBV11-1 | ASSLKEGREAF
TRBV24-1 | ATSDPMTAGELF
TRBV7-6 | ASSLSRVGSLNEKLF
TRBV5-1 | ASSLEGHAIKTQY
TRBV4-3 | ASSQGGNYGYT
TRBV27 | ASAVFLGAGANVLT
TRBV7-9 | ASSLEQPHQPQH
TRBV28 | ASSLAGTGSSVGYT
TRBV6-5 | ASSPRLRQETQY
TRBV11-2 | ASSLERGSYNSPLH
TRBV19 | ASSPGTSDNAEQF
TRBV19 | ASGDSAYEQY
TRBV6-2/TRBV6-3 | ASSSTGQGAGEQY
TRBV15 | ATSRDPTGIAYEQY